The subject of this entry is one T cell receptor (gamma chain). This entry comes from a study of gamma-delta T cells after stem cell transplantation. Germline CDR1 reads EGSTGY; CDR2 reads YDSYTSSV. Losses at the gene ends were 2 bases for V and 0 bases for J; bases not matched to a gene: 7. This CDR3 is built from 15 residues. TCRdb re-processed the RT-PCR reads using CATT. This table has about 300 gamma-chain clones, less than 80% appearing once. The gene calls are TRGV4 and TRGJ1 or TRGJ2. The receptor was isolated from a human donor. It is not recorded whose cells these are; they may come from a transplant donor. The sequencing input was gamma-delta T cells. CDR3: CATWDARRNYYKKLF. The DNA for the CDR3 is TGTGCCACCTGGGATGCCCGCCGGAATTATTATAAGAAACTCTTT.